Below, 8 T cell receptor beta chains from the same sample are listed, as sequenced in a study of blood T cell repertoires in COVID-19. Generated by immunoSEQ multiplex PCR, the TCRdb table keeps only in-frame clones and is missing some. Of more than 300,000 clones listed, 92% are singletons. Specimen: PBMCs or T cells enriched from blood (not recorded which). The receptors stem from a woman aged 30 to 39 who had recovered from COVID-19.

The J gene is TRBJ2-5, the V gene TRBV5-4, with a possible D match to TRBD2 (6 bases). Between the trimmed V and J ends, which lost 1 base and 5 bases, there was a span of 9 bases. This CDR3 spans 13 amino acids. The germline CDR1 and CDR2 sequences are SGHNT and YYREEE (reference sequence). The CDR3 spells CASSLRAGETQYF. CDR3 coding DNA: TGTGCCAGCAGCTTGAGGGCGGGGGAGACCCAGTACTTC.

The chain links TRBV18 to TRBJ2-3; no definite D call. Germline V gene lookup returns CDR1 KGHSH and CDR2 LQKENI. Trimming stripped 0 bases from V and 5 bases from J, with 18 bases between. The CDR3 sequence is 17 residues long. The CDR3 nucleotides read TGTGCCAGCTCACCACCTCGGCGGCACGCGATGGGAGATACGCAGTATTTT. This translates into CASSPPRRHAMGDTQYF.

In nucleotides, the CDR3 is TGTGCCAGTAGTAGTGGGACAGGGGTCTGCGAGCAGTACTTC. Residues: CASSSGTGVCEQYF. The V gene is TRBV19, the J gene TRBJ2-7; TRBD1 matches 10 bases. This CDR3 is 14 amino acids long. J gave up 6 bases and V 4 bases, and 6 bases lay outside the gene matches. CDR1 is LNHDA and CDR2 is SQIVND in the germline V gene (reference sequence).

The chain employs TRBV7-9 and TRBJ1-5; no reliable D call. This CDR3 contains 18 residues. Germline V gives CDR1 SEHNR, CDR2 FQNEAQ (reference sequence). Trimming cost V 5 bases and J 0 bases, with 20 bases left between them. The CDR3 reads CASSDSSKTGYSNQPQHF. CDR3 coding DNA: TGTGCCAGCAGCGACTCCTCCAAGACGGGGTATAGCAATCAGCCCCAGCATTTT.

This sequence joins TRBV28 and TRBJ2-7; 10 nucleotides line up with TRBD1. The ends lost 8 bases at V and 1 base at J; junction bases unmatched: 5. This CDR3 is 14 amino acids long. The germline V gene encodes CDR1 MDHEN and CDR2 SYDVKM. The CDR3 region is CASGRTGGSYEQYF. The DNA of the CDR3 is TGTGCCAGCGGAAGGACAGGGGGATCCTACGAGCAGTACTTC. Full variable domain (missing parts from reference TRBV28 and TRBJ2-7): DVKVTQSSRYLVKRTGEKVFLECVQDMDHENMFWYRQDPGLGLRLIYFSYDVKMKEKGDIPEGYSVSREKKERFSLILESASTNQTSMYLCASGRTGGSYEQYFGPGTRLTVT.

V and J are TRBV4-3 and TRBJ2-7; TRBD1 agrees at 11 bases. The germline CDR1 and CDR2 sequences are LGHNA and YSLEER. The CDR3 extends over 14 amino acids. The J segment lost 3 bases and the V segment lost 4 bases, leaving 2 bases of the junction unmatched. This CDR3 reads CASSPGTGGYEQYF. CDR3 DNA: TGCGCCAGCAGCCCGGGGACAGGGGGCTACGAGCAGTACTTC.

The chain is built from TRBV5-1 and TRBJ2-1; 10 nucleotides align to TRBD2. This CDR3 has 14 amino acids. Per the germline V gene, CDR1 is SGHRS and CDR2 is YFSETQ. The trim removed 4 bases at V and 6 bases at J, leaving 4 bases unmatched. The CDR3 region is CASSISGGRNEQFF. In DNA form, the CDR3 reads TGCGCCAGCAGCATTAGCGGGGGGCGCAATGAGCAGTTCTTC. Full variable domain (remainder filled in from reference TRBV5-1 and TRBJ2-1): KAGVTQTPRYLIKTRGQQVTLSCSPISGHRSVSWYQQTPGQGLQFLFEYFSETQRNKGNFPGRFSGRQFSNSRSEMNVSTLELGDSALYLCASSISGGRNEQFFGPGTRLTVL.

This clone was observed a few times. The chain links TRBV4-3 to TRBJ1-1; D gene ambiguous. Trimming shortened V by 0 bases and J by 0 bases, and 11 bases separated the two germline ends. The CDR3 extends over 16 amino acids. Germline CDR1 reads LGHNA; CDR2 reads YSLEER. DNA for the CDR3: TGCGCCAGCAGCCAAGATATTTGGTCGGTGAACACTGAAGCTTTCTTT. Protein product: CASSQDIWSVNTEAFF.